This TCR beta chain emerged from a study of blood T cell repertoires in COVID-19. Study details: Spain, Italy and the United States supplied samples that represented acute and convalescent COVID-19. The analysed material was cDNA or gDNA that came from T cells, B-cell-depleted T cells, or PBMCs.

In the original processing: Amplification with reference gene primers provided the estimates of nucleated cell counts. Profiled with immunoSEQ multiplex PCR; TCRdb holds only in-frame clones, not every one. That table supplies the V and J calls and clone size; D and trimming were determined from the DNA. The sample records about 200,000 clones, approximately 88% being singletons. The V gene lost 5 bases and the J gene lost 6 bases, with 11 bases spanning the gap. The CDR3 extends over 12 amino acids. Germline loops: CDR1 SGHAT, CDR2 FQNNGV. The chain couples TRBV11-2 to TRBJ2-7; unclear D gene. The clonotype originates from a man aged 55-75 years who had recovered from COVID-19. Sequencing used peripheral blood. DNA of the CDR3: TGTGCCAGCAGCCCCCTCCGGGTCGAGCAGTACTTC. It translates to CASSPLRVEQYF. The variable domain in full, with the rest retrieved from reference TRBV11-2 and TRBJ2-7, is EAGVAQSPRYKIIEKRQSVAFWCNPISGHATLYWYQQILGQGPKLLIQFQNNGVVDDSQLPKDRFSAERLKGVDSTLKIQPAKLEDSAVYLCASSPLRVEQYFGPGTRLTVT.